The present T cell receptor (beta chain) was sequenced within a study of blood T cell repertoires in COVID-19. Study context: Material from acute and convalescent COVID-19 was sourced from the United States, Italy and Spain. The analysed material was cDNA or gDNA that came from T cells, B-cell-depleted T cells, or PBMCs.

With 2 bases removed from V and 3 bases from J, the gap between germline ends came to 7 bases. The CDR3 has 13 amino acids. The germline V gene has CDR1 SGHVS and CDR2 FQNEAQ. Clones were read by immunoSEQ multiplex PCR, and TCRdb kept only the in-frame ones, dropping some. Here the sample spans over 100,000 clones, around 80% being singletons. Details on this clone: Other nucleotide sequences from this sample produce the same CDR3.

The rearrangement joins TRBV7-8 to TRBJ1-1; D gene uncertain. The sequenced sample was peripheral blood. This clonotype originated in a man aged 60 to 69 with active or convalescent COVID-19. The CDR3 DNA reads as TGTGCCAGCAGCTTAATCCGGGACACTGAAGCTTTCTTT. It specifies CASSLIRDTEAFF.